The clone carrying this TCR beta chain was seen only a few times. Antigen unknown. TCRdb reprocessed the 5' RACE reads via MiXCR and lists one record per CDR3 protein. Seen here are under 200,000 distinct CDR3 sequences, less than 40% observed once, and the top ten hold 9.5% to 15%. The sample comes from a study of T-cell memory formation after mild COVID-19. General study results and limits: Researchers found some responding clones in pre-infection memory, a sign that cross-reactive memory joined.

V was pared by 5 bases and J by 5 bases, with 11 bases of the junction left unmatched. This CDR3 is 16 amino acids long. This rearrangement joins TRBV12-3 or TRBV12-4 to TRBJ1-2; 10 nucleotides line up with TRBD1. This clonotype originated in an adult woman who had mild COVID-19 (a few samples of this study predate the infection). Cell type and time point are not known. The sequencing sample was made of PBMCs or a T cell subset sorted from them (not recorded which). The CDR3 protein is CASSTTPGQGWYGYTF. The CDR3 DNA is TGTGCCAGCAGTACCACTCCGGGACAGGGGTGGTATGGCTACACCTTC.